The 31 T cell receptor beta chains below were found in one sample sequenced in a study of T cells after yellow fever vaccination. In TCRdb, the 5' RACE reads were re-called with MiXCR into one record per CDR3 protein. The table has hundreds of thousands of distinct CDR3 sequences, 18% seen once. The sample consisted of PBMCs, taken before the yellow fever booster vaccination. The receptors were sampled from a man aged 18 to 35 who received the YFV17D yellow fever vaccine.

In its sample, this clonotype was seen a few times. This chain uses TRBV28 with TRBJ2-6; D tentatively reads TRBD1 or TRBD2 (5 bases each). This CDR3 spans 20 amino acids. Trimming took 5 bases from V and 2 from J, leaving 25 bases between them. From germline, CDR1 is MDHEN and CDR2 SYDVKM. This chain's CDR3 is CASSHDFLGTASAGANVLTF. The CDR3 coding sequence is TGTGCCAGCAGTCATGATTTTTTAGGGACGGCCTCAGCTGGGGCCAACGTCCTGACTTTC.

The chain employs TRBV12-3 or TRBV12-4 and TRBJ1-2, with D possibly matching TRBD1 (5 bases). With 6 bases removed from V and 6 bases from J, the gap between germline ends came to 20 bases. This CDR3 spans 15 amino acids. The CDR3, as DNA: TGTGCCAGCAGCGCAACAACTCGTAGGGACCATGGCTACACCTTC. It yields the protein CASSATTRRDHGYTF.

This clonotype was observed a few times. This sequence joins TRBV9 and TRBJ2-3; D may be TRBD2 (6 bases). There are 15 residues in the CDR3. Germline CDR1 and CDR2: SGDLS and YYNGEE. V lost 2 bases and J 0 bases, leaving 10 bases between the germline ends. The chain's CDR3 is CASSVSGASTDTQYF. Written as DNA, the CDR3 is TGTGCCAGCAGCGTTTCGGGAGCTAGCACAGATACGCAGTATTTT.

This clonotype was seen a few times. The V gene is TRBV7-2, the J gene TRBJ2-3; unclear D gene. The CDR3 covers 15 residues. The germline V gene has CDR1 SGHTA and CDR2 FQGNSA. Between the trimmed V and J ends, which lost 3 bases and 4 bases, there was a span of 14 bases. The CDR3 DNA reads as TGTGCCAGCAGCTTTGTCTACAGACTGGCAGATACGCAGTATTTT. This sequence encodes CASSFVYRLADTQYF.

This clonotype was counted many times. This chain links TRBV24-1 with TRBJ2-2; TRBD1 might be the D (6 bases). This CDR3 region has 17 residues. CDR1 is KGHDR and CDR2 is SFDVKD in the germline V gene. Between the trimmed V and J ends, which lost 3 bases and 0 bases, there was a span of 13 bases. The CDR3 DNA follows: TGTGCCACCAGTGATCAGGGGACGAGAGCGAACACCGGGGAGCTGTTTTTT. It yields the protein CATSDQGTRANTGELFF.

CDR3 bases: TGTGCCAGCAGCAAGGGACAGATTGGAAACACCATATATTTT. This gives the protein CASSKGQIGNTIYF. The V gene is TRBV7-2, the J gene TRBJ1-3; 7 nucleotides agree with TRBD1. The V segment lost 5 bases and the J segment 3 bases; nucleotides outside the gene matches: 4. Germline V gene data show CDR1 as SGHTA and CDR2 as FQGNSA. The CDR3 is 14 amino acids.

The chain joins TRBV12-3 or TRBV12-4 to TRBJ2-1; D is possibly TRBD1 (5 bases). V dropped 1 base and J dropped 2 bases, with 15 bases sitting between them. The CDR3 consists of 17 residues. This CDR3 reads CASSLDPRRATYNEQFF. The CDR3 bases are TGTGCCAGCAGTTTAGACCCCCGCAGGGCCACCTACAATGAGCAGTTCTTC.

This clonotype was found many times. This chain links TRBV4-2 with TRBJ2-5, with 11 bases aligning to TRBD2. V was clipped by 4 bases and J by 5 bases; unmatched bases: 6. This CDR3 has 15 residues. The V gene's germline CDR1 is LGHNA and CDR2 YNFKEQ. This CDR3 is CASSPLAGGKETQYF. CDR3 bases: TGTGCCAGCAGCCCGTTAGCGGGGGGGAAGGAGACCCAGTACTTC.

The table lists this clonotype with a few counts. The V gene is TRBV18, the J gene TRBJ2-3; D is unresolved. Trimming cost V 6 bases and J 2 bases, with 12 bases left between them. CDR1 and CDR2 (germline): KGHSH, LQKENI. The CDR3 spans 14 residues. As DNA, the CDR3 is TGTGCCAGCTCCGTAGGACGGGCCACAGATACGCAGTATTTT. Translating gives CASSVGRATDTQYF. The full variable domain, completed using reference TRBV18 and TRBJ2-3, is NAGVMQNPRHLVRRRGQEARLRCSPMKGHSHVYWYRQLPEEGLKFMVYLQKENIIDESGMPKERFSAEFPKEGPSILRIQQVVRGDSAAYFCASSVGRATDTQYFGPGTRLTVL.

This clonotype came up a few times. The rearrangement joins TRBV4-3 to TRBJ2-2, with D possibly being TRBD1 or TRBD2 (5 bases each). The V end was cut by 8 bases, the J end by 6 bases, with 19 bases between. The CDR3 sequence is 15 residues long. The germline V gene has CDR1 LGHNA and CDR2 YSLEER. The CDR3 spells CASATPGTPAGELFF. The CDR3 bases are TGCGCCAGCGCAACCCCCGGGACCCCGGCCGGGGAGCTGTTTTTT.

This clonotype was counted between two and nine times. The chain links TRBV27 to TRBJ2-5; maybe TRBD2 (6 bases). This CDR3 region has 14 residues. The V gene lost 3 bases and the J gene lost 4 bases, with 12 bases spanning the gap. Germline CDR1 is MNHEY and CDR2 is SMNVEV (reference sequence). DNA of the CDR3: TGTGCCAGCAGTTTTGAGGGACTGGGAGAGACCCAGTACTTC. Translated: CASSFEGLGETQYF.

The chain combines TRBV20-1 with TRBJ2-1; the match to TRBD1 covers 7 bases. The CDR3 length is 13 residues. Germline loops: CDR1 DFQATT, CDR2 SNEGSKA (reference sequence). Trimming at V came to 6 bases and at J to 8 bases, leaving 10 bases not matched to a gene. CDR3: CSAAWTGSHEQFF. CDR3 in DNA: TGCAGTGCCGCCTGGACAGGAAGCCATGAGCAGTTCTTC.

In the case of this clonotype: A much larger clone lies one base from this, so it may be a read error. The gene calls are TRBV25-1 and TRBJ1-1; D gene uncertain. CDR3 length: 13 amino acids. Germline CDR1 reads MGHDK; CDR2 reads SYGVNS. Trimming pared 2 bases from V and 3 bases from J, leaving 7 bases between. This chain's CDR3 is CASSEREYTEAFF. In DNA, the CDR3 is TGTGCCAGCAGTGAAAGGGAGTACACTGAAGCTTTCTTT.

The chain has TRBV20-1 and TRBJ2-5, with 7 bases fitting TRBD2. Germline V CDR1 and CDR2: DFQATT, SNEGSKA (reference sequence). Trimming took 2 bases from V and 0 from J; bases not matched to a gene: 6. This CDR3 has 15 residues. The CDR3 DNA is TGCAGTGCTAGAAAGGTGGGGGGGTACCAAGAGACCCAGTACTTC. Protein product: CSARKVGGYQETQYF.

This clonotype was seen a few times. The CDR3 DNA reads TGCGCCAGCAGCTTATGGAAGACTAGCACAGATACGCAGTATTTT. It is translated as CASSLWKTSTDTQYF. This chain links TRBV5-1 with TRBJ2-3; no firm D call. The CDR3 loop spans 15 amino acids. CDR1 is SGHRS and CDR2 is YFSETQ in the germline V gene. V was trimmed by 2 bases and J by 0 bases, leaving 10 bases between them.

The chain carries TRBV9 and TRBJ2-1, with 9 bases aligning to TRBD2. Trimming cost V 4 bases and J 6 bases; bases outside gene matches: 8. Germline lookup yields CDR1 SGDLS and CDR2 YYNGEE. CDR3 length: 15 amino acids. The chain's CDR3 is CASSKGGGAVNEQFF. CDR3 in DNA: TGTGCCAGCAGCAAAGGCGGGGGGGCCGTCAATGAGCAGTTCTTC.

This clonotype was recorded a few times. This chain connects TRBV10-3 to TRBJ2-7; 9 nucleotides agree with TRBD1. Trimming removed 8 bases from V and 7 bases from J; junction bases left unmatched: 12. CDR3 length: 14 amino acids. Germline CDR1 and CDR2: ENHRY and SYGVKD. CDR3 region: CAIPGTGSLREQYV. DNA of the CDR3: TGTGCCATCCCCGGGACAGGGTCTCTGCGGGAGCAGTACGTC.

The chain is built from TRBV12-3 or TRBV12-4 and TRBJ1-1, with D tentatively TRBD1 (5 bases). V shed 10 bases and J shed 2 bases, with 11 bases lying between them. CDR3 length: 12 amino acids. The CDR3 DNA follows: TGTGCCACGGGACTTGGCAACACTGAAGCTTTCTTT. This gives the protein CATGLGNTEAFF.

V and J are TRBV29-1 and TRBJ1-4, with unresolved D. This CDR3 spans 12 amino acids. Germline V gene sequence: CDR1 SQVTM, CDR2 ANQGSEA. Trimming took 5 bases from V and 2 from J, leaving 6 bases between them. The CDR3 DNA sequence: TGCAGCGTTTCGGGTACTAATGAAAAACTGTTTTTT. This translates into CSVSGTNEKLFF.

The chain uses TRBV7-2 and TRBJ1-1, with D possibly being TRBD1 (5 bases). This CDR3 contains 15 residues. Germline V gene data show CDR1 as SGHTA and CDR2 as FQGNSA. Trimming stripped 3 bases from V and 3 bases from J, with 14 bases between. In nucleotides, the CDR3 is TGTGCCAGCAGCTTCTTTCCGGGGCGTCACACTGAAGCTTTCTTT. It codes for CASSFFPGRHTEAFF.

Note on this clonotype: The junction and the germline gene differ at one end; a read error may be behind it. V is TRBV15 and J is TRBJ2-7; TRBD1 might be the D (6 bases). The CDR3 is 13 residues long. The germline CDR1 and CDR2 sequences are LNHNV and YYDKDF (reference sequence). In DNA form, the CDR3 reads TGTGCCACAAGACAGGCCCCCTCCTACGAGCATTACTTC. It translates to CATRQAPSYEHYF.

This clonotype came up a few times. This sequence joins TRBV4-2 and TRBJ2-2, with 12 bases identical to TRBD2. V lost 6 bases to trimming and J lost 0 bases; unmatched junction nucleotides: 2. This CDR3 has 16 residues. The germline CDR1 and CDR2 sequences are LGHNA and YNFKEQ. CDR3 nucleotide sequence: TGTGCCAGCAGGGGACTAGCGGGCGCGAACACCGGGGAGCTGTTTTTT. Its translation is CASRGLAGANTGELFF.

The V call is TRBV7-2, the J call TRBJ2-5; D remains unclear. From germline, CDR1 is SGHTA and CDR2 FQGNSA. V was shortened by 0 bases and J by 1 base, with 9 bases between the two germline ends. The CDR3 has 15 residues. The DNA for the CDR3 is TGTGCCAGCAGCTTAGCGGTCTACCGCCAAGAGACCCAGTACTTC. Residues: CASSLAVYRQETQYF. The full variable domain, rest sourced from reference TRBV7-2 and TRBJ2-5, is GAGVSQSPSNKVTEKGKDVELRCDPISGHTALYWYRQSLGQGLEFLIYFQGNSAPDKSGLPSDRFSAERTGGSVSTLTIQRTQQEDSAVYLCASSLAVYRQETQYFGPGTRLLVL.

This clonotype has more than one count but fewer than ten. The genes are TRBV6-6 and TRBJ1-1; unclear D gene. The CDR3 is 11 amino acids. V lost 8 bases to trimming and J lost 7 bases, with 11 bases between them. Germline CDR1 reads MNHNY; CDR2 reads SVGAGI (reference sequence). The CDR3, as DNA: TGTGCCAGCGGTGGTTCAGTTGAAGCTTTCTTT. Translated: CASGGSVEAFF.

The rearrangement uses TRBV7-2 and TRBJ1-6, with 8 nucleotides matching TRBD1. The CDR3 totals 16 residues. The ends lost 2 bases at V and 5 bases at J; junction bases unmatched: 5. The V gene's germline CDR1 is SGHTA and CDR2 FQGNSA. This CDR3 reads CASSLFRTGNNSPLHF. The CDR3, as DNA: TGTGCCAGCAGCTTATTTCGGACAGGGAATAATTCACCCCTCCACTTT.

V is TRBV6-5 and J is TRBJ1-1; D gene unclear. Germline assignment: CDR1 MNHEY and CDR2 SVGAGI. The CDR3 contains 15 residues. V dropped 5 bases and J dropped 1 base, with 14 bases sitting between them. DNA of the CDR3: TGTGCCAGCAGTCGGAAAACAGCCGCGAACACTGAAGCTTTCTTT. It is translated as CASSRKTAANTEAFF.

The V and J genes are TRBV5-5 and TRBJ2-4; D unresolved. This CDR3 is 18 amino acids long. Germline V gene sequence: CDR1 SGHKS, CDR2 YYEKEE (reference sequence). V was shortened by 2 bases and J by 1 base, with 19 bases between the two germline ends. The CDR3 sequence is CASSFTSIGPPAKNIQYF. CDR3 DNA: TGTGCCAGCAGCTTTACATCCATCGGGCCCCCTGCCAAAAACATTCAGTACTTC. Together with reference TRBV5-5 and TRBJ2-4, the CDR3 gives the full variable domain: DAGVTQSPTHLIKTRGQQVTLRCSPISGHKSVSWYQQVLGQGPQFIFQYYEKEERGRGNFPDRFSARQFPNYSSELNVNALLLGDSALYLCASSFTSIGPPAKNIQYFGAGTRLSVL.

In the case of this clonotype: The junction does not match germline at one end; this may be a read error. This chain connects TRBV7-9 to TRBJ1-3; D is ambiguous. CDR3 length: 12 amino acids. The germline CDR1 and CDR2 sequences are SEHNR and FQNEAQ (reference sequence). The DNA for the CDR3 is TGTGCCAGCAGCTTATCGTTAGCAGGTCCCCATTTT. Residues: CASSLSLAGPHF.

The sample holds a few counts of this clonotype. The chain's CDR3 is CSAVRDRAGDQPQHF. DNA of the CDR3: TGCAGTGCGGTCCGGGACAGGGCGGGGGATCAGCCCCAGCATTTT. The chain employs TRBV20-1 and TRBJ1-5; 9 bases match TRBD1. Germline V gene lookup returns CDR1 DFQATT and CDR2 SNEGSKA (reference sequence). The CDR3 has 15 residues. V shed 6 bases and J 5 bases; nucleotides not matched to a gene: 11.

The table lists this clonotype with a few counts. V and J are TRBV28 and TRBJ2-3; TRBD2 might be the D (5 bases). In germline, CDR1 is MDHEN, CDR2 SYDVKM. The CDR3 contains 15 residues. Trimming took 3 bases from V and 0 from J, leaving 10 bases between them. This CDR3 is CASSLEAASTDTQYF. As DNA, the CDR3 is TGTGCCAGCAGTTTGGAAGCGGCTAGCACAGATACGCAGTATTTT.

The rearrangement joins TRBV9 to TRBJ2-1; D is uncertain. The V gene lost 3 bases and the J gene lost 8 bases, with 18 bases spanning the gap. Germline CDR1 is SGDLS and CDR2 is YYNGEE. This CDR3 has 15 amino acids. The DNA of the CDR3 is TGTGCCAGCAGCGCCGCTATGTCCAACTTCGATGAGCAGTTCTTC. It is translated as CASSAAMSNFDEQFF.